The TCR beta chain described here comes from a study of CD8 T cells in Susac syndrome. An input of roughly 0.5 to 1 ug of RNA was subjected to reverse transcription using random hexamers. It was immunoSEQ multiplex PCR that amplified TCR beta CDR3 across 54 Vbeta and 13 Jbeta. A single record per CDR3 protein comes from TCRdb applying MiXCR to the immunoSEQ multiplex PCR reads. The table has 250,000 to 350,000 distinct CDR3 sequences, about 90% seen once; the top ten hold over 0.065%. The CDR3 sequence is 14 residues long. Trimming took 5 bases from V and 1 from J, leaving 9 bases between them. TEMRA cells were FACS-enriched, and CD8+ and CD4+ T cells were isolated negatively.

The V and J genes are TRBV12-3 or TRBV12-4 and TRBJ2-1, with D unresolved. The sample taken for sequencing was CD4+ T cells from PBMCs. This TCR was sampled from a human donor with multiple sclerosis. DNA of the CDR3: TGTGCCAGCAGTAGCGTCCGATCCTACAATGAGCAGTTCTTC. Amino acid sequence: CASSSVRSYNEQFF.